This T cell receptor (beta chain) was identified in a study of T cells in Graves' hyperthyroidism and ophthalmopathy. Points from the study as a whole: Before onset, ophthalmopathy was predicted by the model a median about 6.2 months earlier.

This clonotype has at least ten counts. The antigen is undetermined. The V gene lost 4 bases and the J gene lost 10 bases, with 9 bases spanning the gap. The CDR3 covers 10 residues. Germline loops: CDR1 SQVTM, CDR2 ANQGSEA. It was RNA transcripts that yielded the amplified TCR beta CDR3 regions. HTBI primers were employed in a first-round RT-PCR of the TCR CDR3. TCRdb fed the multiplex PCR reads into MiXCR, producing one record per CDR3 protein. The data hold hundreds of thousands of distinct CDR3 sequences, with roughly 15% observed a single time. V gene TRBV29-1 combines with J gene TRBJ2-3; D is ambiguous. The sequence was collected from a middle-aged woman with Graves' ophthalmopathy. Sequences were obtained from blood. The CDR3 loop reads CSVVAGPQYF. In nucleotides, the CDR3 is TGCAGCGTTGTGGCAGGTCCGCAGTATTTT.